The clone carrying this T cell receptor (beta chain) appeared a single time. The germline V gene encodes CDR1 MNHEY and CDR2 SMNVEV (reference sequence). V lost 10 bases to trimming and J lost 8 bases; unmatched junction nucleotides: 7. This CDR3 is built from 12 residues. Per the original methods: Reference gene primers were amplified, and this amplification served to estimate nucleated cell counts. TCRdb's copy holds only in-frame clones and misses some; the assay was immunoSEQ multiplex PCR. The V and J calls and clone size come from that table; D and trimming were worked out from the DNA. The data contain around 190,000 clones, over 80% of them singletons. The sample originates from a study of blood T cell repertoires in COVID-19. Cohorts were based on clinical histories the participants reported.

The chain employs TRBV27 and TRBJ2-1; 8 bases agree with TRBD2. Specimen: PBMCs or T cells enriched from blood (not recorded which). This clonotype was sampled from a man between 18 and 29 years old with acute COVID-19. The CDR3 nucleotides are TGTGCCACCCTCAGCGGGAGTGATGAGCAGTTCTTC. The encoded protein is CATLSGSDEQFF.